Listed here are 21 T cell receptor beta chains from one sample, sequenced in a study of blood T cell repertoires in COVID-19. Sequencing used immunoSEQ multiplex PCR; TCRdb keeps in-frame clones, though not all of them. This sample carries approximately 270,000 clones, 75% to 90% of them seen once, and the ten largest clones take more than 4%. Sequencing was performed on PBMCs or T cells enriched from blood (not recorded which). These receptors all come from a woman in her thirties who had recovered from COVID-19.

The chain combines TRBV7-3 with TRBJ2-1; 7 bases fit TRBD2. This CDR3 spans 15 amino acids. V was pared by 3 bases and J by 4 bases, with 6 bases of the junction left unmatched. Germline values: CDR1 SGHTA, CDR2 FQGTGA. The CDR3 protein is CASSFALAHYNEQFF. CDR3 sequence (DNA): TGTGCCAGCAGCTTCGCACTAGCGCATTACAATGAGCAGTTCTTC. Based on the CDR3 plus reference TRBV7-3 and TRBJ2-1, the full variable domain is GAGVSQTPSNKVTEKGKYVELRCDPISGHTALYWYRQSLGQGPEFLIYFQGTGAADDSGLPNDRFFAVRPEGSVSTLKIQRTERGDSAVYLCASSFALAHYNEQFFGPGTRLTVL.

V and J are TRBV5-4 and TRBJ2-2, with TRBD1 as a possible D gene (6 bases). Trimming cost V 4 bases and J 5 bases, with 12 bases left between them. This CDR3 spans 14 amino acids. From germline, CDR1 is SGHNT and CDR2 YYREEE (reference sequence). CDR3 sequence reads: CASSPYTGTGELFF. The CDR3 bases are TGTGCCAGCAGCCCGTATACAGGGACCGGGGAGCTGTTTTTT. Drawing the rest from reference TRBV5-4 and TRBJ2-2, the complete variable domain is ETGVTQSPTHLIKTRGQQVTLRCSSQSGHNTVSWYQQALGQGPQFIFQYYREEENGRGNFPPRFSGLQFPNYSSELNVNALELDDSALYLCASSPYTGTGELFFGEGSRLTVL.

This rearrangement joins TRBV30 to TRBJ1-5; 8 bases line up with TRBD1. V lost 2 bases and J lost 7; bases outside the gene matches: 4. The CDR3 consists of 13 residues. In germline, CDR1 is GTSNPN, CDR2 SVGIG (reference sequence). CDR3 residues: CAWSSTGGQPQHF. DNA for the CDR3: TGTGCCTGGAGTTCAACAGGGGGGCAGCCCCAGCATTTT. Drawing the rest from reference TRBV30 and TRBJ1-5, the complete variable domain is SQTIHQWPATLVQPVGSPLSLECTVEGTSNPNLYWYRQAAGRGLQLLFYSVGIGQISSEVPQNLSASRPQDRQFILSSKKLLLSDSGFYLCAWSSTGGQPQHFGDGTRLSIL.

The chain couples TRBV6-5 to TRBJ1-3; D not certain. The V end was cut by 5 bases, the J end by 4 bases, with 12 bases between. CDR1 is MNHEY, CDR2 SVGAGI, per germline. CDR3 size: 14 residues. CDR3 nucleotide sequence: TGTGCCAGCAGTCGGGAGAGCGGAGGAAACACCATATATTTT. Its translation: CASSRESGGNTIYF.

J is TRBJ1-1 and V is TRBV19, with D possibly being TRBD1 (6 bases). Germline loops: CDR1 LNHDA, CDR2 SQIVND (reference sequence). The CDR3 is 18 residues long. Trimming cost V 1 base and J 7 bases, with 25 bases left between them. The CDR3 here is CASSIGAQGLKQPREAFF. The CDR3 nucleotides are TGTGCCAGTAGTATAGGGGCACAGGGCCTCAAGCAACCCCGTGAAGCTTTCTTT.

The rearrangement joins TRBV24-1 to TRBJ1-1; the D gene is possibly TRBD1 (6 bases). V was trimmed by 4 bases and J by 7 bases, leaving 9 bases between them. The CDR3 consists of 12 residues. The germline gives CDR1 KGHDR, CDR2 SFDVKD. The CDR3 spells CATSELTGEAFF. CDR3 nucleotide sequence: TGTGCCACCAGTGAGTTGACAGGTGAAGCTTTCTTT.

The V and J genes are TRBV7-8 and TRBJ1-4, with a weak D call TRBD1 (5 bases). The CDR3 contains 14 residues. CDR1 is SGHVS, CDR2 FQNEAQ, per germline. V dropped 5 bases and J dropped 8 bases, with 15 bases sitting between them. The CDR3 coding sequence is TGTGCCAGCAGCCCGGACACCTTAGAAGAAAAACTGTTTTTT. Translating it yields CASSPDTLEEKLFF.

The rearrangement links TRBV9 to TRBJ1-5; no reliable D call. This CDR3 region has 14 residues. With 3 bases removed from V and 0 bases from J, the gap between germline ends came to 7 bases. Germline V CDR1 and CDR2: SGDLS, YYNGEE. CDR3 sequence: CASSAGSSNQPQHF. In DNA form, the CDR3 reads TGTGCCAGCAGCGCTGGGAGTAGCAATCAGCCCCAGCATTTT.

The chain uses TRBV24-1 and TRBJ2-2, with D tentatively TRBD2 (6 bases). Trimming took off 12 bases at V and 1 base at J, with 11 bases between the two ends. CDR1 is KGHDR and CDR2 is SFDVKD in the germline V gene. The CDR3 contains 13 residues. The CDR3 here is CASGLENTGELFF. The CDR3 DNA follows: TGTGCCTCGGGACTCGAGAACACCGGGGAGCTGTTTTTT.

The chain uses TRBV19 and TRBJ2-5, with 10 positions matching TRBD2. The CDR3 is 13 amino acids. Germline loops: CDR1 LNHDA, CDR2 SQIVND (reference sequence). V lost 6 bases and J lost 5; bases outside the gene matches: 3. CDR3 amino acids: CASRGLARETQYF. The CDR3 region has the DNA TGTGCCAGTAGGGGACTAGCGAGGGAGACCCAGTACTTC. Looking up the rest from reference TRBV19 and TRBJ2-5 gives the full variable domain: DGGITQSPKYLFRKEGQNVTLSCEQNLNHDAMYWYRQDPGQGLRLIYYSQIVNDFQKGDIAEGYSVSREKKESFPLTVTSAQKNPTAFYLCASRGLARETQYFGPGTRLLVL.

The V call is TRBV2, the J call TRBJ1-2; 7 bases line up with TRBD1. CDR1 and CDR2 from the germline V gene are SNHLY and FYNNEI. V was clipped by 6 bases and J by 7 bases; unmatched bases: 11. CDR3 length: 14 residues. CDR3 sequence reads: CASRGFTTGLGYTF. The CDR3, as DNA: TGTGCCAGCAGGGGATTCACGACAGGGCTTGGCTACACCTTC.

The chain links TRBV19 to TRBJ1-1; 8 bases match TRBD1. With 1 base clipped from V and 5 bases from J, the junction kept 12 bases outside the gene matches. Per the germline V gene, CDR1 is LNHDA and CDR2 is SQIVND (reference sequence). This CDR3 comprises 17 residues. The chain's CDR3 is CASSIGRQGPPQTEAFF. DNA for the CDR3: TGTGCCAGTAGTATAGGTAGACAGGGGCCCCCACAAACTGAAGCTTTCTTT.

This sequence joins TRBV4-2 and TRBJ1-6; the D is unclear. Per the germline V gene, CDR1 is LGHNA and CDR2 is YNFKEQ. This CDR3 is 15 amino acids long. Deletions cut 0 bases from V and 9 bases from J, with 12 bases between. The DNA of the CDR3 is TGTGCCAGCAGCCAAGAGTCCGAAGAGTCTTCACCCCTCCACTTT. This encodes CASSQESEESSPLHF.

CDR3 amino acids: CASSYLGTGQETQYF. The CDR3 DNA follows: TGTGCCAGCAGTTACTTGGGGACAGGTCAAGAGACCCAGTACTTC. The genes are TRBV6-5 and TRBJ2-5, with 8 bases lining up with TRBD1. The V gene end was trimmed by 1 base and the J gene end by 2 bases; junction bases not matched to a gene: 3. CDR3 length equals 15 residues. Germline V gene sequence: CDR1 MNHEY, CDR2 SVGAGI.

The V and J genes are TRBV5-1 and TRBJ2-2; D might be TRBD1 (6 bases). The CDR3 has 15 amino acids. Germline-derived CDR1 and CDR2 are SGHRS and YFSETQ. The V end lost 0 bases, the J end lost 2 bases, and 8 bases lay between the germline ends. In nucleotides, the CDR3 is TGCGCCAGCAGCTTGGACAGGGTTAACACCGGGGAGCTGTTTTTT. Residues: CASSLDRVNTGELFF.

The gene calls are TRBV11-1 and TRBJ2-7, with a weak D call TRBD1 (6 bases). V was cut by 4 bases and J by 1 base, with 11 bases left in between. The CDR3 runs 14 residues. The germline CDR1 and CDR2 sequences are SGHAT and FQDESV (reference sequence). The CDR3 sequence: CASSSRTVSYEQYF. The CDR3 nucleotides are TGTGCCAGCAGCTCCAGGACAGTTTCCTACGAGCAGTACTTC.

The rearrangement links TRBV28 to TRBJ2-7; D unclear. Germline V gene sequence: CDR1 MDHEN, CDR2 SYDVKM. With 6 bases removed from V and 5 bases from J, the gap between germline ends came to 14 bases. CDR3 length: 13 residues. CDR3 in amino acids: CASRTPGPNEQYF. In DNA, the CDR3 is TGTGCCAGCAGAACCCCAGGCCCGAACGAGCAGTACTTC. The full variable domain, rest sourced from reference TRBV28 and TRBJ2-7, is DVKVTQSSRYLVKRTGEKVFLECVQDMDHENMFWYRQDPGLGLRLIYFSYDVKMKEKGDIPEGYSVSREKKERFSLILESASTNQTSMYLCASRTPGPNEQYFGPGTRLTVT.

This chain joins TRBV18 and TRBJ2-3; 7 nucleotides align to TRBD1. The length of the CDR3 is 14 residues. In germline, CDR1 is KGHSH, CDR2 LQKENI. V dropped 5 bases and J dropped 5; count of bases not matched to a gene: 7. CDR3 sequence reads: CASSFGTVIDTQYF. The CDR3 region has the DNA TGTGCCAGCTCATTCGGGACAGTGATAGATACGCAGTATTTT.

The chain is built from TRBV19 and TRBJ1-5; D gene uncertain. The CDR3 spans 13 residues. V was trimmed by 4 bases and J by 3 bases, leaving 7 bases between them. Germline V lookup: CDR1 LNHDA, CDR2 SQIVND (reference sequence). CDR3 region: CASSSGNNQPQHF. The DNA for the CDR3 is TGTGCCAGTAGTAGTGGCAACAATCAGCCCCAGCATTTT.

The chain combines TRBV19 with TRBJ2-1; 11 bases fit TRBD1. The CDR3 runs 15 residues. Germline values: CDR1 LNHDA, CDR2 SQIVND (reference sequence). The ends lost 4 bases at V and 8 bases at J; junction bases unmatched: 7. This chain's CDR3 is CASSKDRGRRDEQFF. CDR3 sequence (DNA): TGTGCCAGTAGTAAGGACAGGGGGCGCAGGGATGAGCAGTTCTTC.

The chain carries TRBV4-1 and TRBJ2-2; possibly TRBD1 for D (5 bases). CDR1 is MGHRA, CDR2 YSYEKL, per germline. V lost 4 bases, J lost 6 bases, and 18 bases lay in between. CDR3 length: 16 residues. CDR3 nucleotide sequence: TGCGCCAGCAGCCCGAATACAGGAGAAGGGGCCGGGGAGCTGTTTTTT. Its translation is CASSPNTGEGAGELFF.